These T cell receptor beta chains were read from a single sample in a study of OX40 agonist ivuxolimab in advanced cancers. TCRdb's table, derived via immunoSEQ multiplex PCR, lists solely in-frame clones and lacks some. The profile shows about 53,000 clones, approximately 88% of them singletons. The input for sequencing was CD4+ or CD8+ T cells sorted from blood, taken in a trial of the OX40 agonist ivuxolimab. The receptors shown here come from an adult with an advanced solid tumor such as melanoma, head and neck, liver or kidney cancer. Both conserved end residues are part of each CDR3. Each record gives: clone size, J gene, D gene, V gene, CDR3 protein, CDR3 DNA. D genes are given only for firm matches. Size values are once, few and many counts, or a class for expanded clones, and some rows have none.

>NA|TRBJ2-5|TRBD1|TRBV5-1
CASSPGQGKTQYF
TGCGCCAGCAGCCCAGGACAGGGAAAGACCCAGTACTTC
>NA|TRBJ1-2|NA|TRBV29-1
CSARRGLTNYGYTF
TGCAGCGCCCGACGGGGCTTGACTAACTATGGCTACACCTTC
>few|TRBJ2-7|TRBD2|TRBV11-3
CASSLGGSTSEQYF
TGTGCCAGCAGCTTAGGCGGGAGTACTTCCGAGCAGTACTTC
>NA|TRBJ1-4|NA|TRBV18
CASSHPIGISTNEKLFF
TGTGCCAGCTCACACCCCATAGGGATTTCAACTAATGAAAAACTGTTTTTT
>NA|TRBJ2-7|NA|TRBV6-5
CASSYAGNSREQYF
TGTGCCAGCAGTTACGCGGGAAACTCGAGGGAGCAGTACTTC
>NA|TRBJ2-7|NA|TRBV5-5
CASSYYRDGSYEQYF
TGTGCCAGCAGCTACTACCGGGACGGGAGCTACGAGCAGTACTTC
>NA|TRBJ2-1|NA|TRBV11-3
CASSRVRNEQFF
TGTGCCAGCAGCAGAGTTCGCAATGAGCAGTTCTTC
>NA|TRBJ1-1|NA|TRBV7-9
CASSITSSRGAFF
TGTGCCAGCAGCATAACCTCGTCCCGGGGAGCTTTCTTT
>NA|TRBJ2-7|NA|TRBV7-2
CASSLVLGGTSYEQYF
TGTGCCAGCAGCTTAGTTCTAGGGGGAACCTCCTACGAGCAGTACTTC
>NA|TRBJ2-1|TRBD2|TRBV7-2
CASQSGRGGNEQFF
TGTGCCAGCCAGAGCGGGAGGGGTGGTAATGAGCAGTTCTTC
>NA|TRBJ1-5|NA|TRBV6-4
CASTPGAGEGNQPQHF
TGTGCCAGCACCCCCGGTGCAGGGGAGGGCAATCAGCCCCAGCATTTT
>NA|TRBJ1-5|TRBD1|TRBV6-1
CASSEGDRVAQPQHF
TGTGCCAGCAGTGAAGGGGACAGGGTCGCTCAGCCCCAGCATTTT
>NA|TRBJ2-1|NA|TRBV6-6
CASLSEGLRNEQFF
TGTGCCAGCCTCTCAGAGGGGCTCCGAAATGAGCAGTTCTTC
>NA|TRBJ2-7|NA|TRBV5-8
CASSFLISGFNRDSYEQYF
TGTGCCAGCAGCTTCCTAATTTCGGGATTCAACAGGGACTCCTACGAGCAGTACTTC
>NA|TRBJ2-3|NA|TRBV5-6
CASSMSTDTQYF
TGTGCCAGCAGTATGAGCACAGATACGCAGTATTTT
>few|TRBJ2-1|NA|TRBV7-2
CASSLAVDRIYNEQFF
TGTGCCAGCAGCTTAGCGGTTGACAGGATCTACAATGAGCAGTTCTTC
>NA|TRBJ2-5|TRBD2|TRBV27
CASSSREGYQETQYF
TGTGCCAGCAGTTCACGGGAGGGGTACCAAGAGACCCAGTACTTC
>NA|TRBJ2-7|NA|TRBV5-1
CASSLGGAGEQYF
TGCGCCAGCAGCTTGGGAGGGGCGGGAGAGCAGTACTTC
>NA|TRBJ2-2|NA|TRBV5-1
CASSRENVNTGELFF
TGCGCCAGCAGCCGTGAAAACGTGAACACCGGGGAGCTGTTTTTT
>NA|TRBJ2-4|NA|TRBV19
CASRKDLNIQYF
TGTGCCAGTAGAAAAGACCTAAACATTCAGTACTTC
>NA|TRBJ2-3|NA|TRBV18
CASSTSRDVSTDTQYF
TGTGCCAGCTCAACTTCTCGCGACGTCAGCACAGATACGCAGTATTTT
>NA|TRBJ2-7|TRBD2|TRBV7-2
CASSFRGGGSGYEQYF
TGTGCCAGCAGCTTTCGGGGGGGCGGGAGTGGCTACGAGCAGTACTTC
>NA|TRBJ2-3|NA|TRBV15
CATSRDFGGLGTDTQYF
TGTGCCACCAGCAGAGATTTCGGGGGGCTGGGCACAGATACGCAGTATTTT
>NA|TRBJ2-3|NA|TRBV2
CASRGLTSTDTQYF
TGTGCCAGCAGGGGGCTTACTAGCACAGATACGCAGTATTTT
>NA|TRBJ1-1|NA|TRBV5-1
CASSHDSAEAFF
TGCGCCAGCAGTCACGACAGCGCTGAAGCTTTCTTT
>NA|TRBJ2-1|TRBD2|TRBV27
CASSPRGLAGGFYGSYNEQFF
TGTGCCAGCAGTCCCCGGGGGCTTGCGGGAGGTTTTTACGGGTCCTACAATGAGCAGTTCTTC
>NA|TRBJ1-2|NA|TRBV5-1
CASSLSSRAENFGYTF
TGCGCCAGCAGCTTGTCCTCCAGGGCGGAAAACTTTGGCTACACCTTC
>NA|TRBJ2-5|NA|TRBV6-1
CASSLRGHQETQYF
TGTGCCAGCAGTCTCAGAGGACACCAAGAGACCCAGTACTTC
>NA|TRBJ2-3|NA|TRBV7-6
CASSLTTATTDTQYF
TGTGCCAGCAGTCTTACGACGGCTACCACAGATACGCAGTATTTT
>NA|TRBJ2-3|NA|TRBV18
CASSPPTRDTQYF
TGTGCCAGCTCACCACCGACTCGGGATACGCAGTATTTT
>NA|TRBJ1-2|NA|TRBV7-8
CASSPEGLNGYTF
TGTGCCAGCAGCCCAGAGGGGTTAAATGGCTACACCTTC
>NA|TRBJ2-1|NA|TRBV5-1
CASRSGNEQFF
TGCGCCAGCCGGAGCGGGAATGAGCAGTTCTTC
>NA|TRBJ1-3|NA|TRBV23-1
CASIEEGSGNTIYF
TGCGCCAGCATCGAAGAGGGCTCTGGAAACACCATATATTTT
>once|TRBJ2-1|NA|TRBV5-1
CASSRDYNEQFF
TGCGCCAGCAGCCGGGACTACAATGAGCAGTTCTTC
>NA|TRBJ2-5|NA|TRBV11-3
CAPEKPQGETQYF
TGTGCCCCCGAGAAACCACAGGGTGAGACCCAGTACTTC
>NA|TRBJ1-2|NA|TRBV7-2
CASSPLRTKTYGYTF
TGTGCCAGCAGCCCCCTCCGTACCAAAACCTATGGCTACACCTTC
>NA|TRBJ1-2|NA|TRBV5-1
CASSLGPSNYGYTF
TGCGCCAGCAGCTTGGGACCGAGTAACTATGGCTACACCTTC
>NA|TRBJ1-1|NA|TRBV25-1
CASSVTKTEAFF
TGTGCCAGCAGTGTAACGAAAACTGAAGCTTTCTTT
>NA|TRBJ2-7|TRBD2|TRBV28
CASSSATSGSSEQYF
TGTGCCAGCAGTTCCGCGACTAGCGGGAGTAGCGAGCAGTACTTC
>NA|TRBJ1-1|NA|TRBV12-5
CASGPPQNTEAFF
TGTGCTAGTGGTCCACCACAAAACACTGAAGCTTTCTTT
>few|TRBJ2-5|NA|TRBV2
CASIIDTGSRYQETQYF
TGTGCCAGCATCATAGACACAGGGTCCCGGTACCAAGAGACCCAGTACTTC
>medium-sized|TRBJ2-7|TRBD1|TRBV5-4
CASSSRTGSYEQYF
TGTGCCAGCAGCTCTCGGACAGGGTCCTACGAGCAGTACTTC
>NA|TRBJ2-3|TRBD1|TRBV25-1
CASSVTGGANTQYF
TGTGCCAGCAGTGTTACAGGGGGCGCAAATACGCAGTATTTT
>NA|TRBJ2-5|NA|TRBV18
CASSPNRGQETQYF
TGTGCCAGCTCACCAAATCGCGGACAAGAGACCCAGTACTTC
>NA|TRBJ2-3|TRBD2|TRBV11-3
CASSQGLQSLLPNTQYF
TGTGCCAGCAGCCAGGGACTACAAAGTCTCCTCCCTAATACGCAGTATTTT
>NA|TRBJ2-3|NA|TRBV7-6
CASSLTSQGADTQYF
TGTGCCAGCAGCTTAACTTCCCAGGGCGCAGATACGCAGTATTTT
>NA|TRBJ1-5|NA|TRBV21-1
CASSNGSGNQPQHF
TGTGCCAGCAGCAACGGTTCCGGCAATCAGCCCCAGCATTTT
>NA|TRBJ2-7|TRBD2|TRBV7-2
CASSSTSGRGIDEQYF
TGTGCCAGCAGCTCTACTAGCGGGAGGGGTATCGACGAGCAGTACTTC
>NA|TRBJ1-1|TRBD1|TRBV6-5
CASSYEQGTKAFF
TGTGCCAGCAGTTACGAACAGGGGACGAAAGCTTTCTTT
>NA|TRBJ1-4|TRBD1|TRBV6-6
CASSHTGEGEKLFF
TGTGCCAGCAGTCATACAGGGGAAGGTGAAAAACTGTTTTTT
>once|TRBJ2-5|TRBD2|TRBV7-2
CASSPRTSGVETQYF
TGTGCCAGCAGCCCCAGGACTAGTGGTGTAGAGACCCAGTACTTC
>few|TRBJ2-2|NA|TRBV19
CASRWALNTGELFF
TGTGCCAGTAGGTGGGCACTGAACACCGGGGAGCTGTTTTTT
>few|TRBJ2-1|TRBD2|TRBV6-5
CATTGTSGRASFF
TGTGCCACTACCGGGACTAGCGGGAGGGCCTCATTCTTC
>NA|TRBJ2-5|TRBD2|TRBV27
CASSLWTSGLQETQYF
TGTGCCAGCAGTTTATGGACTAGCGGGCTTCAAGAGACCCAGTACTTC
>NA|TRBJ2-1|TRBD2|TRBV4-3
CASSQETSHNEQFF
TGCGCCAGCAGCCAAGAGACTAGCCACAATGAGCAGTTCTTC
>NA|TRBJ2-1|TRBD2|TRBV18
CASQIKASGINEQFF
TGTGCCAGCCAGATTAAGGCTAGCGGTATCAATGAGCAGTTCTTC
>NA|TRBJ2-7|TRBD1|TRBV11-3
CASSPTGGAPKYEQYF
TGTGCCAGCAGCCCAACAGGGGGCGCCCCGAAATACGAGCAGTACTTC
>NA|TRBJ2-7|NA|TRBV5-1
CASSLEGYEQYF
TGCGCCAGCAGCTTGGAAGGGTACGAGCAGTACTTC
>NA|TRBJ2-1|NA|TRBV21-1
CASSKAGLAGGPDGNEQFF
TGTGCCAGCAGCAAAGCCGGACTAGCGGGAGGGCCAGACGGCAATGAGCAGTTCTTC